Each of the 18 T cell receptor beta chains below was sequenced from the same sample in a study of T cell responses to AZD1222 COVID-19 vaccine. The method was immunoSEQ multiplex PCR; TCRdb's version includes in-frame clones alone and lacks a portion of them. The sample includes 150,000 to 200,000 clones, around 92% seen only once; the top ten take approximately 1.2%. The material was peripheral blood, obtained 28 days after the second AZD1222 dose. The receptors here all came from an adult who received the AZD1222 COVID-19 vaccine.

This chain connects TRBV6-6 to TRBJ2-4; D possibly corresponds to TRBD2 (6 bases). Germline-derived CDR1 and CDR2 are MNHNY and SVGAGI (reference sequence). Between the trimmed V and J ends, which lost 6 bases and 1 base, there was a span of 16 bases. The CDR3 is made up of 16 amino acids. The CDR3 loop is CASRWDQRGAKNIQYF. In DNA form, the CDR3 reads TGTGCCAGCAGATGGGACCAACGGGGGGCCAAAAACATTCAGTACTTC.

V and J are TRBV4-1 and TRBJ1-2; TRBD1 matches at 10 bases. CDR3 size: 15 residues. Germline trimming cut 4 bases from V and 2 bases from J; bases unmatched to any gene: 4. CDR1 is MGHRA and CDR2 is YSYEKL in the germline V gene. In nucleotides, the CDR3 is TGCGCCAGCAGCCCCTTGGGACAGGGGAACTATGGCTACACCTTC. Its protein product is CASSPLGQGNYGYTF.

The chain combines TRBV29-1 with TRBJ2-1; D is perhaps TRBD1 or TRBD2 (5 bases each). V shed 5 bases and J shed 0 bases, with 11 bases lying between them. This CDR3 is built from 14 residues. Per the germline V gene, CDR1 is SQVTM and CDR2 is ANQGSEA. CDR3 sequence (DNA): TGCAGCGTTCAGGCAGGGAGCTCCTACAATGAGCAGTTCTTC. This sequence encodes CSVQAGSSYNEQFF.

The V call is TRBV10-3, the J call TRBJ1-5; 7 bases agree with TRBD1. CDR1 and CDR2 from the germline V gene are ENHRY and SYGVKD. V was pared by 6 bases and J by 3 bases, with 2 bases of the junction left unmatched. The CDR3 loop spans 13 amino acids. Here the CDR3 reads CAISGTANQPQHF. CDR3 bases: TGTGCCATCAGCGGGACAGCCAATCAGCCCCAGCATTTT.

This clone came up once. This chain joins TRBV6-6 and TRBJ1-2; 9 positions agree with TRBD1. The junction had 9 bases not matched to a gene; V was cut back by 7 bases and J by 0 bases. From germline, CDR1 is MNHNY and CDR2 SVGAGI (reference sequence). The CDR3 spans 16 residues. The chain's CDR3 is CASNDRGVPSNYGYTF. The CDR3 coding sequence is TGTGCCAGCAACGACAGGGGGGTCCCCTCTAACTATGGCTACACCTTC.

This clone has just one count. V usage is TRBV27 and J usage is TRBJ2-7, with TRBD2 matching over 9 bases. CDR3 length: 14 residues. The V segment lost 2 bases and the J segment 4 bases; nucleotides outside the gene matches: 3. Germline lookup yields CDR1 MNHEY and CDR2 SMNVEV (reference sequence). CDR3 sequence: CASSLLAGFYEQYF. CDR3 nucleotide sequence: TGTGCCAGCAGTTTACTAGCGGGATTTTACGAGCAGTACTTC.

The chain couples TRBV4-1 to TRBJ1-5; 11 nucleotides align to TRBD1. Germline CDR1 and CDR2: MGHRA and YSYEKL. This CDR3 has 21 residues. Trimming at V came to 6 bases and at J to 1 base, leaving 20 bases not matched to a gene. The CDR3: CASSQYLVVRDRGLSNQPQHF. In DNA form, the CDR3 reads TGCGCCAGCAGTCAATACCTAGTGGTCCGGGACAGGGGGTTAAGCAATCAGCCCCAGCATTTT.

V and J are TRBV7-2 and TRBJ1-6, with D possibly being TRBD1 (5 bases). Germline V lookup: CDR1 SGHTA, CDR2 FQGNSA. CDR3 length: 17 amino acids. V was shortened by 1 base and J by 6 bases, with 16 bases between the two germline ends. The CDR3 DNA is TGTGCCAGCAGCTTAGGAGGGGCCCAGCGGGGTAATTCACCCCTCCACTTT. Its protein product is CASSLGGAQRGNSPLHF.

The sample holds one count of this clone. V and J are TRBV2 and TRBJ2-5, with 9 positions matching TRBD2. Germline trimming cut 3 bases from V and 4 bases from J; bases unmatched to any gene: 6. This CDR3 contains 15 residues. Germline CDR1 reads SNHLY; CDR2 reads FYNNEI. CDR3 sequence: CASSEIAGATETQYF. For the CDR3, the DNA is TGTGCCAGCAGTGAGATAGCGGGAGCGACAGAGACCCAGTACTTC.

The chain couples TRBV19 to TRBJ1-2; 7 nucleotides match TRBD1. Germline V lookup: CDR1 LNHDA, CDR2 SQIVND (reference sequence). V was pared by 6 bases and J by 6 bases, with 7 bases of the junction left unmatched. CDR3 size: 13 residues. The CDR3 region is CASSLTGDNGYTF. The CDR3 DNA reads TGTGCCAGTAGCCTCACAGGGGACAATGGCTACACCTTC.

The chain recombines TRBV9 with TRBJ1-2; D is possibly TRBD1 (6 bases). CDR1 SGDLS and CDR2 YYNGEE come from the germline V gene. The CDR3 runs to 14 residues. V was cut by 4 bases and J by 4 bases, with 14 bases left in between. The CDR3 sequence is CASSPPDRLYGYTF. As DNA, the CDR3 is TGTGCCAGCAGCCCACCCGACAGGCTCTATGGCTACACCTTC. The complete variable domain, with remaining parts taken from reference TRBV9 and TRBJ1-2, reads DSGVTQTPKHLITATGQRVTLRCSPRSGDLSVYWYQQSLDQGLQFLIQYYNGEERAKGNILERFSAQQFPDLHSELNLSSLELGDSALYFCASSPPDRLYGYTFGSGTRLTVV.

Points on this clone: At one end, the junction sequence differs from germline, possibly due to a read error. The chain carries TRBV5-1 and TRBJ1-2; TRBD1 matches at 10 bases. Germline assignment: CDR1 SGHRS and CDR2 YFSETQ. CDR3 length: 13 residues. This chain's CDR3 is CASSSGTGDGYTF. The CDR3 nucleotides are TGCGCCAGCAGCTCCGGGACAGGGGATGGATACACCTTC.

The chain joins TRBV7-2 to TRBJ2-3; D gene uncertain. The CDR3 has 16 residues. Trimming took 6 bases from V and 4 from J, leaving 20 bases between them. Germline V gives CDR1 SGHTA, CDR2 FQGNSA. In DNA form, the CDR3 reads TGTGCCAGCAGGTTTGGGCAACCCAACATACCAGATACGCAGTATTTT. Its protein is CASRFGQPNIPDTQYF.

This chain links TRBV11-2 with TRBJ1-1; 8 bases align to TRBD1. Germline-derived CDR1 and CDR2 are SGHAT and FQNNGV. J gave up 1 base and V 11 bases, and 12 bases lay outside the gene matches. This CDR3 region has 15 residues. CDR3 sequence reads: CAVRAGGAGNTEAFF. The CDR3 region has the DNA TGTGCCGTTCGCGCAGGGGGCGCCGGGAACACTGAAGCTTTCTTT. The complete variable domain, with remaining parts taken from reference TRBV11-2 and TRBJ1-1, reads EAGVAQSPRYKIIEKRQSVAFWCNPISGHATLYWYQQILGQGPKLLIQFQNNGVVDDSQLPKDRFSAERLKGVDSTLKIQPAKLEDSAVYLCAVRAGGAGNTEAFFGQGTRLTVV.

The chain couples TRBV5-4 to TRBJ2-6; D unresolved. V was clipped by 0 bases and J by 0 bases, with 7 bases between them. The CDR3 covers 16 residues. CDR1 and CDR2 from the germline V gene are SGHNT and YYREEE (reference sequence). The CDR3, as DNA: TGTGCCAGCAGCTTGGGACCGCCCTCTGGGGCCAACGTCCTGACTTTC. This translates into CASSLGPPSGANVLTF. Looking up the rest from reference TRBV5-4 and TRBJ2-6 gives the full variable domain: ETGVTQSPTHLIKTRGQQVTLRCSSQSGHNTVSWYQQALGQGPQFIFQYYREEENGRGNFPPRFSGLQFPNYSSELNVNALELDDSALYLCASSLGPPSGANVLTFGAGSRLTVL.

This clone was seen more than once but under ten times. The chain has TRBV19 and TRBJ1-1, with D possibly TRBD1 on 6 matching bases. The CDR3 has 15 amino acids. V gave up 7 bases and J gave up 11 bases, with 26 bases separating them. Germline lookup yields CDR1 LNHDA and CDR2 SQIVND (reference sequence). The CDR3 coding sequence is TGTGCCAGTACCCCTGAGGCGGGAGTCGGACAGCGTGCTTTCTTT. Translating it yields CASTPEAGVGQRAFF.

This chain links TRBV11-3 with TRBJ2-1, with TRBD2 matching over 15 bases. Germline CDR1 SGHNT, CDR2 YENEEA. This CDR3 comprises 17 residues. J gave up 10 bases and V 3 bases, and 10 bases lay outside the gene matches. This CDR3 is CASSFSGLAGGPSEQFF. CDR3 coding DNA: TGTGCCAGCAGCTTCAGTGGACTAGCGGGAGGGCCAAGCGAGCAGTTCTTC. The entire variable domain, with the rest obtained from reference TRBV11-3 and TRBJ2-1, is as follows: EAGVVQSPRYKIIEKKQPVAFWCNPISGHNTLYWYLQNLGQGPELLIRYENEEAVDDSQLPKDRFSAERLKGVDSTLKIQPAELGDSAVYLCASSFSGLAGGPSEQFFGPGTRLTVL.

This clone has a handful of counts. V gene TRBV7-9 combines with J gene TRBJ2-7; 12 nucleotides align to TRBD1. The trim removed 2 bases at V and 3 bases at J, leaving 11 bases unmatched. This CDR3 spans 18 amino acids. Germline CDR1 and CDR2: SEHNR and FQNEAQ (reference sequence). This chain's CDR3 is CASSLKGGQGAPDYEQYF. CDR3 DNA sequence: TGTGCCAGCAGCTTAAAGGGGGGACAGGGGGCACCCGACTACGAGCAGTACTTC.